This T cell receptor beta chain was recorded in a study of T cell responses to AZD1222 COVID-19 vaccine. Study context: Second-dose groups at about 4 or about 12 weeks were pooled.

The V end lost 2 bases, the J end lost 2 bases, and 15 bases lay between the germline ends. Germline-derived CDR1 and CDR2 are SGHAT and FQNNGV. The CDR3 length is 16 residues. Only in-frame clones appear in the TCRdb table, and some are missing; sequencing was by immunoSEQ multiplex PCR. The data show over 150,000 clones, 85% to 95% seen once. This clone showed up just once. The specimen was peripheral blood, collected on day 0 of AZD1222 vaccination. The gene calls are TRBV11-2 and TRBJ1-1; D might be TRBD1 (5 bases). The origin of this receptor is an adult in good health. In nucleotides, the CDR3 is TGTGCCAGCAGCTTAAGCGACTATTGGGGCAACACTGAAGCTTTCTTT. It is translated as CASSLSDYWGNTEAFF.